This TCR beta chain derives from a study of beta chain features in type 1 diabetes (dated by TCRdb to 2016 to 2018). Some background on the complete study: Mean age, gender distribution, total cell number and subset yield were not different between patients and healthy donors. Across all samples, 90 million to 130 million sorted cells were examined, and cell number per subset correlated strongly with RNA yield. In the study, recently diagnosed type 1 diabetes patients and matched healthy donors were compared on the TCRB repertoires of their sorted circulating CD4+ T cell subsets. Regulatory and stem cell-like memory subsets were obtained from only 8 patients and about 8 healthy donors, while naive and central memory subsets were obtained from all 30 or so donors. General study outcomes and caveats: Shorter templates might be favored by PCR, yet because patient and control samples were amplified and corrected together, any such skew would affect both groups equally. Type 1 diabetes patients showed a moderate but significant shortening of TCRB CDR3 length in all four CD4+ subsets. Naive, central memory and regulatory TCRB repertoires appeared more similar among patients than among healthy donors. Only small numbers of individuals were included in the HLA sub-analyses, which left unresolved whether HLA type had any influence on TCRB rearrangement. Patients with type 1 diabetes made fewer insertions and deleted more nucleotides at VDJ recombination sites, implying thymic rearrangement abnormalities. Because cDNA was sequenced instead of genomic DNA, activated cells with high expression could be over-represented, although the groups did not differ in activation or CD3 levels.

Each donor gave one peripheral blood draw, approximately 0.11 L on average, collected into heparinised tubes. A BD FACSAria II was used to sort naive, central memory, regulatory and stem cell-like memory CD4+ T cells with a panel that included CD45RO, CCR7, CD25, CD127, CD95 and CD27. Every sorted population had a purity above 95%. PBMCs were isolated right away by Lymphoprep density gradient centrifugation and were stained directly, without culture. So that batch effects would be minimized, each experiment stained and sorted samples in pairs, pairing one healthy donor with one patient. Of note for this clone: The clone's antigen remains unknown. Base qualities are missing; no much larger clone stands one base away.

The entire isolated RNA was reverse transcribed using the High Capacity cDNA Reverse Transcription Kit, and thus expressed TCRB transcripts were sequenced. Deep immunoSEQ sequencing was applied to naive, central memory and regulatory T cell samples, giving an average of roughly 3.6 million total reads per sample. Sorted cells were lysed in RLT buffer and RNA was extracted with DNase-treated RNeasy Micro or Mini kits, depending on cell number. To prevent cross-contamination, each cell subset was processed individually, whereas patient and healthy donor samples were processed jointly. Using the immunoSEQ multiplex PCR, TCRB sequences were amplified from cDNA into 87-bp fragments spanning the CDR3 region. Sequencing of the amplicons was done on the Illumina HiSeq platform. As for the authors' bioinformatics: PCR bias was computationally corrected using synthetic template baselines, reads within Hamming distance 2 were collapsed, and singletons that could not be merged were discarded. Reads were aligned to IMGT to assign V, D and J genes, CDR3 length, and insertions or deletions at six rearrangement sites. Within each subset, clonotype counts were normalized to the number of sorted cells before true diversity and Gini coefficients were calculated with the tcR R package. Repertoire sharing was quantified using the overlap coefficient calculated on TCRB nucleotide sequences. Out-of-frame TCRB sequences from naive cells were analyzed as a proxy for the pre-selection repertoire. The table comes from immuneACCESS by way of TCRdb, which keeps in-frame sequences with V and J called. Part of the clones is missing from these tables; in studies checked, under half for an unresolved V gene and the rest for unknown reasons. Clone size and V and J calls were adopted from that table, with D and trimming inferred from the DNA. Present in this sample are 250,000 to 350,000 clones, 14% of which were seen just once. The ten largest clones add up to 0.017% of the sample.

The sample taken for sequencing was naive CD4+ T cells from blood. The sample's cell subset or site label, decoded: true naive CD4+ T cells. This TCR was recovered from a man in his thirties or forties with type 1 diabetes.

The DNA sequence reads TGTGCCAGCAGCCGGACTAGCGGACATTACGAGCAGTACTTC. Translated, this is CASSRTSGHYEQYF. The chain couples TRBV7-2 to TRBJ2-7; 10 middle bases align to TRBD2. Based on the germline V gene, the CDR1 and CDR2 sequences are SGHTA and FQGNSA. The CDR3 sequence holds 14 residues, the cysteine and phenylalanine included. This entry keeps only the CDR3 DNA: 42 bases, framed from base 1. Trimming takes 5 bases off V and 4 bases off J; junction bases not matched to a gene: 5.